The source of this T cell receptor (beta chain) is a study of blood T cell repertoires in COVID-19. Study background: Samples came from the United States, Italy and Spain, spanning acute and convalescent COVID-19.

The table came from immunoSEQ multiplex PCR; TCRdb's copy has only in-frame clones and leaves some out. This table holds about 230,000 clones, approximately 84% found once. V lost 3 bases and J lost 8, with 16 bases in between. Germline CDR1 reads MNHNS; CDR2 reads SASEGT. CDR3 length: 14 amino acids. This clonotype was sampled from a man aged 50-59 years with COVID-19, enrolled during active disease. Sequencing input: peripheral blood. The V call is TRBV6-1, the J call TRBJ1-2, with D perhaps matching TRBD1 (6 bases). The CDR3 reads CASSEQQGGEGYTF. The CDR3 region has the DNA TGTGCCAGCAGTGAGCAACAGGGCGGTGAAGGCTACACCTTC.